These T cell receptor beta chains were read from a single sample in a study of early T cells in non-severe SARS-CoV-2 infection. TCRdb fed the 5' RACE reads into MiXCR, producing one record per CDR3 protein. The sample has around 44,000 distinct CDR3 sequences, 7% to 8% seen once; the top ten hold 5.8%. The sequenced sample consisted of whole blood. The receptors come from an adult who was a healthcare worker with PCR-confirmed SARS-CoV-2 infection or an uninfected control (not recorded which). The CDR3 runs from the conserved cysteine through the conserved F or W. A D gene is named only where the DNA matches it firmly. Only part of the rows carry a size: once, few, many, or a class if the clone is expanded.

size,V,D,J,DNA,CDR3
many,TRBV30,-,TRBJ1-1,TGTGCCTGGAGTGCAGGGTTGATGAACACTGAAGCTTTCTTT,CAWSAGLMNTEAFF
many,TRBV7-9,-,TRBJ2-1,TGTGCCAGCAGCCTGGCACCTGAGTACAATGAGCAGTTCTTC,CASSLAPEYNEQFF
few,TRBV24-1,TRBD1,TRBJ2-2,TGTGCCACCAGTAGAAGGGGGCCGGCCGGGGAGCTGTTTTTT,CATSRRGPAGELFF
many,TRBV21-1,-,TRBJ1-5,TGTGCCAGCAGCAATAGGTGCCCCGGCAGGGTCAATCAGCCCCAGCATTTT,CASSNRCPGRVNQPQHF
many,TRBV27,-,TRBJ2-3,TGTGCCAGCGGCTACAGTCCTTTGGGCACAGATACGCAGTATTTT,CASGYSPLGTDTQYF
many,TRBV2,TRBD1,TRBJ2-3,TGTGCCAGCAGTGCCGGGACAGGGTCCACAGATACGCAGTATTTT,CASSAGTGSTDTQYF
many,TRBV6-2/TRBV6-3,-,TRBJ1-1,TGTGCCAGCAGCCATCAGATGAACACTGAAGCTTTCTTT,CASSHQMNTEAFF
-,TRBV7-2,-,TRBJ1-1,TGTGCCAGCAGCTCCGATGTGAACACTGAAGCTTTCTTT,CASSSDVNTEAFF
-,TRBV20-1,TRBD2,TRBJ2-5,TGCAGTGCTAGAGACTGGGGGAGCGGGGGGGCGCGAGAGACCCAGTACTTC,CSARDWGSGGARETQYF
many,TRBV20-1,TRBD1,TRBJ1-5,TGCAGTGCTCATCAGGGGGCACGGAATCAGCCCCAGCATTTT,CSAHQGARNQPQHF
many,TRBV29-1,-,TRBJ1-1,TGCAGCGTTCTTACGGGGAACACTGAAGCTTTCTTT,CSVLTGNTEAFF
many,TRBV18,-,TRBJ2-2,TGTGCCAGCTCACCGTCGCAGGGGCAGAACACCGGGGAGCTGTTTTTT,CASSPSQGQNTGELFF
many,TRBV7-9,TRBD1,TRBJ1-2,TGTGCCAGCAGCCCGGGACAGGGATCTGTCTATGGCTACACCTTC,CASSPGQGSVYGYTF
medium-sized,TRBV24-1,-,TRBJ1-5,TGTGCCACCAGTGTGAGCCGGGACAAGGCCTACAATCAGCCCCAGCATTTT,CATSVSRDKAYNQPQHF
many,TRBV28,-,TRBJ2-2,TGTGCCAGCAGCTCTGGGGCAGTATCGAACACCGGGGAGCTGTTTTTT,CASSSGAVSNTGELFF
many,TRBV28,TRBD1,TRBJ1-5,TGTGCCAGCAGACCAATCGGGACAGGGAAGAGCAATCAGCCCCAGCATTTT,CASRPIGTGKSNQPQHF
many,TRBV7-2,-,TRBJ2-2,TGTGCCAGCAGCTTTTTTTCCGGGGAGCTGTTTTTT,CASSFFSGELFF
once,TRBV7-8,-,TRBJ1-2,TGTGCCAGCAGCTTGAGTTCCTCCTATGGCTACACCTTC,CASSLSSSYGYTF
few,TRBV20-1,-,TRBJ1-1,TGCAGTGCTAGCCAGGGGAGGACTGAAGCTTTCTTT,CSASQGRTEAFF
many,TRBV6-6,-,TRBJ2-2,TGTGCCAGCAGTTACCAAGCGGATTTCGGGGAGCTGTTTTTT,CASSYQADFGELFF
-,TRBV11-2,-,TRBJ2-7,TGTGCCAGCAGCTTAGGGCCCCCCTACAGGGCCGAGCAGTACTTC,CASSLGPPYRAEQYF
many,TRBV3-1,TRBD1,TRBJ2-7,TGTGCCAGCAGCCAACGGGGCGAATTACGACAGGGCTACTCCTACGAGCAGTACTTC,CASSQRGELRQGYSYEQYF
-,TRBV20-1,-,TRBJ2-7,TGCAGTGCTAGAGAGTCAGGGGCCTACGAGCAGTACTTC,CSARESGAYEQYF
many,TRBV9,-,TRBJ2-2,TGTGCCAGCAGCGTAGATGTAGGGGGGAACACCGGGGAGCTGTTTTTT,CASSVDVGGNTGELFF
-,TRBV28,-,TRBJ2-5,TGTGCCAGCAGTTTAATAGAGACCCAGTACTTC,CASSLIETQYF
-,TRBV20-1,-,TRBJ1-4,TGCAGTGCTAGAGATCGAGGGGGGAGTGAAAAACTGTTTTTT,CSARDRGGSEKLFF
-,TRBV5-1,-,TRBJ1-1,TGCGCCAGCAGCTTGGCCCAGGGAGGTACTGAAGCTTTCTTT,CASSLAQGGTEAFF
many,TRBV11-3,TRBD2,TRBJ2-1,TGTGCCAGCAGCTTAGGTGGGGGGGCCTACAATGAGCAGTTCTTC,CASSLGGGAYNEQFF
many,TRBV20-1,TRBD2,TRBJ2-5,TGCAGTGCTAGACCACAAAGACTAGCGGGGGGCCCCCTCCAAGAGACCCAGTACTTC,CSARPQRLAGGPLQETQYF
many,TRBV19,-,TRBJ1-5,TGTGCCAGTAGTATAGAGAGCAATCAGCCCCAGCATTTT,CASSIESNQPQHF
-,TRBV2,-,TRBJ2-1,TGTGCCAGCAGTGTTGAAGAGATTGAGCAGTTCTTC,CASSVEEIEQFF
many,TRBV12-3/TRBV12-4,-,TRBJ2-2,TGTGCCAGCAGTTTAGCGGGCACCGGGGAGCTGTTTTTT,CASSLAGTGELFF
-,TRBV28,-,TRBJ1-2,TGTGCCAGCAGTTTTCAAGTGTTCGGAGACAGAAACTATGGCTACACCTTC,CASSFQVFGDRNYGYTF
many,TRBV19,TRBD1,TRBJ1-2,TGTGCCAGTCTTCAGGGCGGGACAGGGGTCGGCTACACCTTC,CASLQGGTGVGYTF